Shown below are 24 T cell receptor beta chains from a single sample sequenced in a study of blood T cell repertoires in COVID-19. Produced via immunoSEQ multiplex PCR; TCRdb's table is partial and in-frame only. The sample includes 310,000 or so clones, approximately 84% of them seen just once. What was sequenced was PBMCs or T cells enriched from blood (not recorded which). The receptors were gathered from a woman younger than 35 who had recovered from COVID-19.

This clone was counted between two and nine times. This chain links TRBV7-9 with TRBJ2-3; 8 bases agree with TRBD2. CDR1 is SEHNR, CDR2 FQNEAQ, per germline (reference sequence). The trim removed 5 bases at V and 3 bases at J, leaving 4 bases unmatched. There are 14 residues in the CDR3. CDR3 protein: CASSPSGGTDTQYF. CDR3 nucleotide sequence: TGTGCCAGCAGCCCCAGCGGGGGTACAGATACGCAGTATTTT.

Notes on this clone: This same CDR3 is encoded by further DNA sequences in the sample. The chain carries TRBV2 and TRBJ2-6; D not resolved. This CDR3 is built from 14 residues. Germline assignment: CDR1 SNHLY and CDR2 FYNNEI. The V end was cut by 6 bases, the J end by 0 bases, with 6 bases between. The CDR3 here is CASSARSGANVLTF. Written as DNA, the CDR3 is TGTGCCAGCAGCGCGCGCTCTGGGGCCAACGTCCTGACTTTC.

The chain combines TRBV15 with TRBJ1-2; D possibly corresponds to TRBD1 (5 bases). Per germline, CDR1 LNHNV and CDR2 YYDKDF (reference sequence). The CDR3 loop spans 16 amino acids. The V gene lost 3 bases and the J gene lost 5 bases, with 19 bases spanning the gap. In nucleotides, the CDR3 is TGTGCCACCAGCAGTGTTGGGGCGGTCGGGGGTTATGGCTACACCTTC. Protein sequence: CATSSVGAVGGYGYTF.

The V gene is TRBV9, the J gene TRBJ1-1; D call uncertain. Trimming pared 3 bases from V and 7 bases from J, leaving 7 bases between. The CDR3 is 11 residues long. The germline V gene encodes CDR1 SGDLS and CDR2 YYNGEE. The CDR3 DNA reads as TGTGCCAGCAGCGCAGAGGGTGAAGCTTTCTTT. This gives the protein CASSAEGEAFF.

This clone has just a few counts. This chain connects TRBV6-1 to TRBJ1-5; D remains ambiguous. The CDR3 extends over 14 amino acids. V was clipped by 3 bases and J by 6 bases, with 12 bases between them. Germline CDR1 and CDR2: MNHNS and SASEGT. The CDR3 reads CASSEKWAGQPQHF. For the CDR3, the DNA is TGTGCCAGCAGTGAGAAATGGGCCGGTCAGCCCCAGCATTTT.

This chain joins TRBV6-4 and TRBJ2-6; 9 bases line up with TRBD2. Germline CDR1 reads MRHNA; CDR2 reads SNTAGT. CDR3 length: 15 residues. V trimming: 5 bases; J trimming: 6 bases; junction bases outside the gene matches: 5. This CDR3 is CASSRGGEQANVLTF. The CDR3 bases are TGTGCCAGCAGTCGCGGGGGGGAACAGGCCAACGTCCTGACTTTC.

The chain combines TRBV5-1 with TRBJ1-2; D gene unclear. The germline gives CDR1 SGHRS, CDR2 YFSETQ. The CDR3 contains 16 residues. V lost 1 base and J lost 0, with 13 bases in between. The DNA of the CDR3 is TGCGCCAGCAGCTTGAACGGTGGCGGAGCTAACTATGGCTACACCTTC. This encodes CASSLNGGGANYGYTF.

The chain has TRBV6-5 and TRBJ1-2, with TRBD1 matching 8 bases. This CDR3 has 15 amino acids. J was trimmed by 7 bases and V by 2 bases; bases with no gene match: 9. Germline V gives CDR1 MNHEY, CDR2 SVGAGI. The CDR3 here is CASSYGGTGLRGYTF. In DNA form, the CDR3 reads TGTGCCAGCAGTTACGGTGGGACAGGTCTTCGTGGCTACACCTTC.

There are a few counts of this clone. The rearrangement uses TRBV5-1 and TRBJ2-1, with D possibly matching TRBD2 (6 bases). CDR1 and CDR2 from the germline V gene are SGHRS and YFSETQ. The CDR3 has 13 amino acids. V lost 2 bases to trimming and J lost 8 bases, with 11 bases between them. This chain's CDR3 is CASSLESGYEQFF. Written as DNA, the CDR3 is TGCGCCAGCAGCTTAGAGAGCGGGTATGAGCAGTTCTTC.

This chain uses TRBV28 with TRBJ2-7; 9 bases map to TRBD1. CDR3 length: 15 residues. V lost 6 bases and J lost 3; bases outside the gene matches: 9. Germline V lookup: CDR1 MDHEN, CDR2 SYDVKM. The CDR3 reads CASSEVGTGIYEQYF. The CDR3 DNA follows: TGTGCCAGCAGCGAAGTAGGGACAGGGATCTACGAGCAGTACTTC.

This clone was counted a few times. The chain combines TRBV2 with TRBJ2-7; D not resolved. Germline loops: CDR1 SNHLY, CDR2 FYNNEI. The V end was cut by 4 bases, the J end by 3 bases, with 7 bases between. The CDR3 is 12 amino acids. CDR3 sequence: CASSGIGYEQYF. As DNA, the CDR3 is TGTGCCAGCAGTGGCATCGGCTACGAGCAGTACTTC.

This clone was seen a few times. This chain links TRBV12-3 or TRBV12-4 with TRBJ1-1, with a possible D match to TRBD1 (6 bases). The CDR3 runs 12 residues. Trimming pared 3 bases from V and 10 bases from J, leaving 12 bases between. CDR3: CASSFGGALAFF. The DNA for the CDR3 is TGTGCCAGCAGTTTCGGGGGGGCCCTAGCTTTCTTT.

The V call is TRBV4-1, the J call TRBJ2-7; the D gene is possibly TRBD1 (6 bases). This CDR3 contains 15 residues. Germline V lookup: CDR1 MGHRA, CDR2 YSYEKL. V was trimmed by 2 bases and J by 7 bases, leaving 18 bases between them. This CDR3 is CASSQWDTDLYEQYF. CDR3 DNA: TGCGCCAGCAGCCAATGGGACACGGATTTATATGAGCAGTACTTC.

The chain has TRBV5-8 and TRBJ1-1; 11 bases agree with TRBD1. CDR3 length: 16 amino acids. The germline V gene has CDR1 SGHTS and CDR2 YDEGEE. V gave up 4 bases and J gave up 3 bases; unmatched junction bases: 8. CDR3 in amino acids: CASSHPRDRGYTEAFF. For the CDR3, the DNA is TGTGCCAGCAGCCACCCCCGGGACAGGGGGTACACTGAAGCTTTCTTT.

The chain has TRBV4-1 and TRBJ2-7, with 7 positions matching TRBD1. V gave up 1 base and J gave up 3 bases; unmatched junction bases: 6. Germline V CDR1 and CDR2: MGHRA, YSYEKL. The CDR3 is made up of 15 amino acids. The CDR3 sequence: CASSQATTGDYEQYF. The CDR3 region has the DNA TGCGCCAGCAGCCAAGCGACTACAGGGGACTACGAGCAGTACTTC.

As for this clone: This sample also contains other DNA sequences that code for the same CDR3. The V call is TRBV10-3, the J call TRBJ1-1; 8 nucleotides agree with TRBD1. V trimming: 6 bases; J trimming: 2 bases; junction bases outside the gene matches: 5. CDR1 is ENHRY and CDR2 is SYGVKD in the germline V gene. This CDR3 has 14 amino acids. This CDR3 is CAISEDRGNTEAFF. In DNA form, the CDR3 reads TGTGCCATCAGCGAAGACAGGGGTAACACTGAAGCTTTCTTT.

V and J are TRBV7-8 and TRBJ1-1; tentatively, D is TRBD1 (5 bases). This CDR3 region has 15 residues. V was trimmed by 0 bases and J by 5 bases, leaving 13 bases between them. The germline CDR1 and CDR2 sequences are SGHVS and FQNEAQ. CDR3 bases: TGTGCCAGCAGCTTAGCGTTGGGGGGAACGACTGAAGCTTTCTTT. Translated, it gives CASSLALGGTTEAFF.

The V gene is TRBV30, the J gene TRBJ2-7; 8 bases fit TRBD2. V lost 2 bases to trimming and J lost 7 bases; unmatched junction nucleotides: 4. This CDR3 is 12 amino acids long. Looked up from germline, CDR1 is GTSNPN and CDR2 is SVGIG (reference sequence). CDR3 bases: TGTGCCTGGAGTCCCCCGGGGGGGGAGCAGTACTTC. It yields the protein CAWSPPGGEQYF.

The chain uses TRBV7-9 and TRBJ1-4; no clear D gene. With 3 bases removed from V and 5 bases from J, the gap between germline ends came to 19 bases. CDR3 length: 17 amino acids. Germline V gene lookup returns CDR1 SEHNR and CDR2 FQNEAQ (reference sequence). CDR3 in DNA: TGTGCCAGCAGCTTGGGCAACGGCGGGGAAAGGAATGAAAAACTGTTTTTT. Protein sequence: CASSLGNGGERNEKLFF. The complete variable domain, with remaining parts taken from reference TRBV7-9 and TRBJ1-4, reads DTGVSQNPRHKITKRGQNVTFRCDPISEHNRLYWYRQTLGQGPEFLTYFQNEAQLEKSRLLSDRFSAERPKGSFSTLEIQRTEQGDSAMYLCASSLGNGGERNEKLFFGSGTQLSVL.

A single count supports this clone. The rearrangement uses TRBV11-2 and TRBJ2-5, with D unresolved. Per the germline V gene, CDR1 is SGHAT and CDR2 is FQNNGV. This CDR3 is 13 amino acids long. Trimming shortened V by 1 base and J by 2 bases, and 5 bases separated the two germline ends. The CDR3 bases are TGTGCCAGCAGCTTAGCCAGTCAAGAGACCCAGTACTTC. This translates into CASSLASQETQYF.

CDR3 region: CASSLGLGLYRDRGDEQYF. CDR3 DNA: TGTGCCAGCAGCTTGGGCTTGGGACTATACCGGGACCGCGGGGACGAGCAGTACTTC. The chain has TRBV5-6 and TRBJ2-7; 7 nucleotides align to TRBD2. V dropped 0 bases and J dropped 5; count of bases not matched to a gene: 20. The CDR3 has 19 residues. The germline V gene encodes CDR1 SGHDT and CDR2 YYEEEE.

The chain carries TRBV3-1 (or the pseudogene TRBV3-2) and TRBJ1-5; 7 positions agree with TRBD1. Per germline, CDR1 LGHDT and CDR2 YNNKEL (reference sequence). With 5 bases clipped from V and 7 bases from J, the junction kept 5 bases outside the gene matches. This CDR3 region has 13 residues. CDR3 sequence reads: CASSTSGGQPQHF. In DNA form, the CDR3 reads TGTGCCAGCAGCACTTCAGGGGGGCAGCCCCAGCATTTT.

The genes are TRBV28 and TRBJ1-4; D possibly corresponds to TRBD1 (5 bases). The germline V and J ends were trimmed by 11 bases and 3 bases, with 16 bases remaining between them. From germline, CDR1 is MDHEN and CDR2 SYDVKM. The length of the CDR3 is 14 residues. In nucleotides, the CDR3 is TGTGCCGTCGGGGGGTTCGCGGCTAATGAAAAACTGTTTTTT. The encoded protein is CAVGGFAANEKLFF.

CDR3 sequence: CASSTGLAGANVLTF. In nucleotides, the CDR3 is TGCGCCAGCAGTACAGGGTTAGCTGGGGCCAACGTCCTGACTTTC. The V and J genes are TRBV10-1 and TRBJ2-6; D might be TRBD1 (6 bases). CDR3 length: 15 residues. The germline V gene encodes CDR1 WNHNN and CDR2 SYGVQD (reference sequence). Trimming cost V 5 bases and J 2 bases, with 10 bases left between them.